Each of the 9 T cell receptor beta chains below was sequenced from the same sample in a study of a mutant IDH1 vaccine in newly diagnosed glioma. What these receptors recognize is not known. Time point noted: week 23, last vaccination. Alongside topical imiquimod, each dose of vaccine comprised 300 ug of mutant IDH1 20-mer peptide. The assay was immunoSEQ multiplex PCR, and TCRdb's table has in-frame clones only and misses some. The sample records approximately 50,000 clones, over 70% being singletons. Specimen: PBMCs, collected from a glioma patient whose treatment included an IDH1 peptide vaccine. The receptors come from a man aged 40-49 years with glioma.

The rearrangement links TRBV7-2 to TRBJ2-3; TRBD2 is a possible D gene (6 bases). V was trimmed by 7 bases and J by 2 bases, leaving 16 bases between them. The CDR3 loop spans 15 amino acids. In germline, CDR1 is SGHTA, CDR2 FQGNSA. The CDR3 region is CASTRPGLDTDTQYF. CDR3 in DNA: TGTGCCAGCACTCGGCCGGGACTCGACACAGATACGCAGTATTTT.

V and J are TRBV6-5 and TRBJ2-1; D is undetermined. The V end was cut by 8 bases, the J end by 6 bases, with 8 bases between. The CDR3 has 11 residues. Germline CDR1 is MNHEY and CDR2 is SVGAGI. The CDR3 bases are TGTGCCAGCCTCTATCGCAATGAGCAGTTCTTC. Translated: CASLYRNEQFF.

The gene calls are TRBV5-1 and TRBJ2-7; D tentatively fits TRBD1 or TRBD2 (6 bases each). CDR1 and CDR2 from the germline V gene are SGHRS and YFSETQ. CDR3 length: 15 residues. The V end lost 4 bases, the J end lost 7 bases, and 21 bases lay between the germline ends. Written as DNA, the CDR3 is TGCGCCAGCAGCGCGGGACACACCCCCGTTACAGAGCAGTACTTC. Protein product: CASSAGHTPVTEQYF.

This chain links TRBV13 with TRBJ2-3; TRBD2 is a possible D gene (6 bases). With 5 bases removed from V and 2 bases from J, the gap between germline ends came to 17 bases. The CDR3 sequence is 16 residues long. Germline CDR1 PRHDT, CDR2 FYEKMQ (reference sequence). The CDR3 spells CASSRLSGGDTDTQYF. The CDR3 bases are TGTGCCAGCAGCCGCCTTTCGGGCGGGGACACAGATACGCAGTATTTT.

The chain uses TRBV19 and TRBJ2-5, with TRBD1 matching over 8 bases. The J segment lost 0 bases and the V segment lost 2 bases, leaving 5 bases of the junction unmatched. Germline V CDR1 and CDR2: LNHDA, SQIVND (reference sequence). This CDR3 contains 16 residues. DNA of the CDR3: TGTGCCAGTAGTATAACAGGGGGATCGTACCAAGAGACCCAGTACTTC. Residues: CASSITGGSYQETQYF.

The genes are TRBV5-1 and TRBJ1-5; 8 nucleotides align to TRBD1. V trimming: 3 bases; J trimming: 1 base; junction bases outside the gene matches: 3. Germline-derived CDR1 and CDR2 are SGHRS and YFSETQ. The CDR3 extends over 15 amino acids. The DNA of the CDR3 is TGCGCCAGCAGCTCGACAGGGGCCAGCAATCAGCCCCAGCATTTT. This encodes CASSSTGASNQPQHF.

The rearrangement uses TRBV6-5 and TRBJ2-7, with D perhaps matching TRBD2 (7 bases). The CDR3 consists of 15 residues. V was shortened by 0 bases and J by 3 bases, with 12 bases between the two germline ends. Germline V CDR1 and CDR2: MNHEY, SVGAGI. The CDR3 sequence: CASSYSRGGHYEQYF. Here the CDR3 DNA reads TGTGCCAGCAGTTACTCGAGGGGGGGGCACTACGAGCAGTACTTC.

The V gene is TRBV6-5, the J gene TRBJ1-2, with no clear D. V lost 6 bases, J lost 5 bases, and 16 bases lay in between. This CDR3 has 14 residues. Germline CDR1 is MNHEY and CDR2 is SVGAGI. CDR3 bases: TGTGCCAGCAGCCCCCGTGGCGGAACATATGGCTACACCTTC. This codes for CASSPRGGTYGYTF.

This clone is a singleton in its sample. The chain couples TRBV29-1 to TRBJ1-5; TRBD1 might be the D (5 bases). CDR3 length equals 14 residues. V lost 2 bases and J 10 bases, leaving 18 bases between the germline ends. Germline CDR1 SQVTM, CDR2 ANQGSEA. CDR3: CSVEFGDLGGPQHF. CDR3 sequence (DNA): TGCAGCGTTGAATTTGGGGACCTGGGGGGACCCCAGCATTTT.